This TCR beta chain was captured by sequencing in a study of blood T cell repertoires in COVID-19. The CDR3 spans 15 residues. The trim removed 0 bases at V and 3 bases at J, leaving 3 bases unmatched. Looked up from germline, CDR1 is MGHRA and CDR2 is YSYEKL. Study processing details: From reference gene primer amplification, estimates of nucleated cell counts were derived. Sequencing used immunoSEQ multiplex PCR; TCRdb keeps in-frame clones, though not all of them. From that table come the V and J calls and clone size; the DNA was used to work out D and trimming. The data hold about 99,000 clones, with roughly 88% observed a single time. Followed over time, Seattle patients had been enrolled while infection was active.

The clonotype was recovered from a man aged 45-60 years with COVID-19, enrolled during active disease. The V gene is TRBV4-1, the J gene TRBJ2-3, with 7 bases fitting TRBD2. The sequencing sample was made of peripheral blood. The CDR3 region is CASSQDRGGTDTQYF. Here the CDR3 DNA reads TGCGCCAGCAGCCAAGATCGGGGAGGGACAGATACGCAGTATTTT.